This T cell receptor (beta chain) was sequenced during a study of Tregs in tolerant kidney transplant recipients. A remark on this clone: Its target is not known.

Germline loops: CDR1 SGHAT, CDR2 FQNNGV. V lost 7 bases and J lost 5; bases outside the gene matches: 10. The CDR3 has 14 residues. Study-level points and caveats: Tregs expanded with activated donor B cells seemed most donor-specific.

Generated by immunoSEQ multiplex PCR, the TCRdb table keeps only in-frame clones and is missing some. The data show about 15,000 clones, approximately 94% seen once. The specimen was CD8+ T cells from blood. The chain recombines TRBV11-2 with TRBJ1-1, with 7 bases aligning to TRBD1. The origin of this receptor is a human donor in good health. The CDR3: CASIPRDRWTEAFF. The CDR3 nucleotides are TGTGCCAGCATCCCGAGGGACAGATGGACTGAAGCTTTCTTT.